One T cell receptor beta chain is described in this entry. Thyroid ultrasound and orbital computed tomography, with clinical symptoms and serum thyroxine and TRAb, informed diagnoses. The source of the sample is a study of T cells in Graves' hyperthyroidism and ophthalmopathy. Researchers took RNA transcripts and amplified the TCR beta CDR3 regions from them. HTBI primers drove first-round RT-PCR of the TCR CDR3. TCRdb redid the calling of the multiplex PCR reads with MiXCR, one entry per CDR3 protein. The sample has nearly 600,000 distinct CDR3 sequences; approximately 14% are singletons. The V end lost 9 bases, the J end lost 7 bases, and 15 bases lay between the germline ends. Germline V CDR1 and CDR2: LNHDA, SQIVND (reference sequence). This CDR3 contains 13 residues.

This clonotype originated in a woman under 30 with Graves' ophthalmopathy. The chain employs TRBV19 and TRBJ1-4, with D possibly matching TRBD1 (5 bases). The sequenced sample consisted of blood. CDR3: CASLRHRFEKLFF. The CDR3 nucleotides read TGTGCCAGCCTACGGCACAGGTTTGAAAAACTGTTTTTT.